Described below is a single T cell receptor beta chain sequence and its context. Its antigen target is currently unknown. Base qualities are not recorded, but no much larger clone differs from it by a single base. The germline V gene gives CDR1 as SGHDT and CDR2 as YYEEEE. From cysteine to phenylalanine, the CDR3 is 14 amino acids long. Solely the CDR3 DNA is kept, with 42 bases framed from the first base. V is cut by 6 bases and J by 5 bases, and the space between the germline ends is 14 bases. The data were obtained in a study of T cell responses to AZD1222 COVID-19 vaccine (dated by TCRdb to about 2021). Looking at the study overall: AZD1222 recipients whose second dose came at about 4 weeks and those whose second dose came at about 12 weeks were combined into one group, since spike-specific TCR depth and breadth did not differ between the two schedules. A total of 233 trial participants underwent TCR sequencing, of whom some 210 received two doses of AZD1222 and some 26 received two doses of the MenACWY control vaccine. Trial participants were enrolled into age subgroups of 18-55, 56-69 and 70-plus years, which contained 148, 28 and 57 TCR-sequenced participants, respectively.

Results and caveats for the whole study, not just this receptor: Spike-specific TCR breadth and depth rose significantly after two AZD1222 doses compared with day 0 and with MenACWY recipients. Because no day 14 peak-response samples were available, repertoires were characterized only after the peak T cell response. The 56-69-year group was small, and its depth increase did not reach significance, likely because of low power. Conclusions about previously exposed vaccinees are limited because only six or seven AZD1222 recipients were SARS-CoV-2 seropositive at baseline. Most participants were white British and females outnumbered males, and the authors suggested that clonal diversity may have been underestimated. Vaccine-associated CD4 TCRs spanned the whole spike protein, with dominant responses in regions 160-218 and 743-854. Nearly half of unique spike-specific TCRs reportedly recognized epitopes outside regions mutated in the B.1.351 and B.1.1.7 variants.

This specimen's time point label, interpreted: baseline before first vaccination. Vaccinee samples were obtained from the UK trials COV001 and COV002, which included a single-blind randomized controlled phase 2/3 trial of AZD1222 (ChAdOx1 nCoV-19) in healthy adults. Trial participant PBMC samples were collected at day 0 and day 28 after the second dose for TCRbeta chain sequencing. The CDR3 regions of human TCRbeta chains were analyzed by immunosequencing. The paper's processing steps were these. Repertoire TCRs were checked for matches against a reference library of SARS-CoV-2-specific TCRs that had been generated using the MIRA antigen-specificity platform. Breadth was defined as the fraction of unique TCRs that were SARS-CoV-2-associated. Depth was defined as the fraction of total T cells that were SARS-CoV-2-associated. Using the MIRA data, each spike-specific TCR was mapped to the spike region that the TCR reacts to and placed in a CD4 or CD8 class. Log10-transformed breadth and depth values were compared by one-way ANOVA with Sidak's multiple comparisons tests. TCRdb's version of the immuneACCESS table is confined to in-frame rearrangements and falls short of the full clone set. An unresolved V gene accounts for under half of the shortfall where checked; the remainder is of unknown origin. V, J and clone size are taken as reported in that table, and D and trimming were inferred from the DNA itself. The sample contains 87,000 or so clones, around 90% of them found a single time. The ten largest clonotypes hold roughly 8.1% of the sample.

The clonotype comes from an adult in good health. The rearranged chain carries TRBV5-6 and TRBJ2-2; the D gene remains uncertain. This specimen was peripheral blood, taken on day 0 of AZD1222 vaccination. The nucleotide sequence is TGTGCCAGCAACTTAGTGCGAGAGACCGGGGAGCTGTTTTTT. This translates into CASNLVRETGELFF.